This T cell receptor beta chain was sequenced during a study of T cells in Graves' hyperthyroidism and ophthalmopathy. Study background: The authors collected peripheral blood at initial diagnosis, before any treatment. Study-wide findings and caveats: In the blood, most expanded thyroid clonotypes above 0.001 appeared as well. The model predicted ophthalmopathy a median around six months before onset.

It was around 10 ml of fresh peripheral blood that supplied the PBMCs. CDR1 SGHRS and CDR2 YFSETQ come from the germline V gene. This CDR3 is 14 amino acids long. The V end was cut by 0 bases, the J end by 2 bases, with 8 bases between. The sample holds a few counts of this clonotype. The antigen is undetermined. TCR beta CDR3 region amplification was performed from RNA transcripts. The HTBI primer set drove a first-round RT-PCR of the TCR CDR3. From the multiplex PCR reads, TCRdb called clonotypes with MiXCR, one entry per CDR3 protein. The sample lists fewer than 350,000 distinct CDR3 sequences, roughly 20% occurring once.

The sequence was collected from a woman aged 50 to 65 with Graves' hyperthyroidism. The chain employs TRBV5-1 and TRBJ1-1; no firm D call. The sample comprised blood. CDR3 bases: TGCGCCAGCAGCTTGGATCATGTAAACACTGAAGCTTTCTTT. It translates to CASSLDHVNTEAFF.